The T cell receptor beta chain under discussion was sequenced for a study of human T cells and chemical hapten exposure. For the study at large: Cases of alopecia areata, totalis or universalis occurred in a predominantly female patient group. Notes on the study in general: Unchanged with DPC sensitization were TCRs above 1 in 1000 frequency.

TCRdb itself ran the RACE reads through MiXCR, one entry per CDR3 protein. Of about 140,000 distinct CDR3 sequences detected, approximately 12% appear once; the ten largest clones hold 1.1% to 1.5%. This sample's time point: patch test 2, 6 weeks after DPC sensitization. Noted treatment: therapeutic diphenylcyclopropenone sensitization with weekly scalp DPC. From germline, CDR1 is KGHSH and CDR2 LQKENI. Trimming removed 6 bases from V and 7 bases from J; junction bases left unmatched: 13. This CDR3 has 16 amino acids. A few counts support this clonotype. Its antigen is currently unknown. The receptor was isolated from a woman aged 45 to 65 with alopecia areata. Some clones in this sample may be carry-over from other donors' samples. The rearrangement joins TRBV18 to TRBJ1-5, with 9 positions matching TRBD1. Sequenced material: whole blood, taken in connection with sensitization to the hapten diphenylcyclopropenone (DPC). In DNA, the CDR3 is TGTGCCAGCTCGTCTCCGGGACAGGGATCGGAGCAGCCCCAGCATTTT. Its translation: CASSSPGQGSEQPQHF.